The clone carrying this T cell receptor beta chain was detected only once. Its specificity is unknown. CDR3 length: 11 amino acids. The V and J ends lost 5 bases and 2 bases respectively, with 0 bases between them. In germline, CDR1 is LGHNT, CDR2 FRNRAP. The protocol was immunoSEQ multiplex PCR, while the TCRdb copy is restricted to in-frame clones and leaves out a portion. The data hold approximately 110,000 clones, with around 90% observed a single time. The data were taken from a study of T cell responses to AZD1222 COVID-19 vaccine. Study-wide context: Investigators merged groups given second doses at roughly 4 or roughly 12 weeks.

Notes on the study in general: Recipients of two AZD1222 doses showed rising Spike-specific TCR breadth and depth. Seropositive at baseline were only six AZD1222 recipients. Repertoires were obtained only post-peak T cell response.

The sequencing here drew on peripheral blood, taken on day 0 of AZD1222 vaccination. This chain connects TRBV12-5 to TRBJ1-4; D unclear. This clonotype was sampled from an adult in good health. CDR3 sequence (DNA): TGTGCTAGTGGTACTAATGAAAAACTGTTTTTT. It specifies CASGTNEKLFF.